The 27 T cell receptor beta chains below come from one sample, sequenced in a study of T cells in Graves' hyperthyroidism and ophthalmopathy (dated by TCRdb to 2018 to 2020). The receptor library was made with multiplex PCR. Instrument on record: Illumina HiSeq 2000. TCR beta CDR3 regions were amplified from RNA transcripts. For the first round of RT-PCR on the TCR CDR3, the HTBI primer set was used together with the Qiagen OneStep RT-PCR kit. TCRdb redid the processing of the public reads, applying fastp at Q25 and MiXCR, and retained in-frame beta chains. CDR3 protein sequences are deduplicated, and each keeps its most common genes and DNA. The sample includes hundreds of thousands of distinct CDR3 sequences, with 12% to 15% observed a single time. In total, the top ten clones hold roughly 10% of the sample. Input material: blood. The receptors come from a woman younger than 35 with Graves' hyperthyroidism.

This clonotype was picked up one time. CDR3 sequence (DNA): TGTGCCAGCAGTGCCCCGGGACTAGCGGGAGGGCCTGAGACCCAGTACTTC. Residues: CASSAPGLAGGPETQYF. The J gene is TRBJ2-5, the V gene TRBV28; 16 bases fit TRBD2. Trimming removed 5 bases from V and 5 bases from J; junction bases left unmatched: 8. The CDR3 length is 17 residues. Germline values: CDR1 MDHEN, CDR2 SYDVKM.

This clonotype came up a few times. The V gene is TRBV4-1, the J gene TRBJ2-7; D call uncertain. The V end was cut by 0 bases, the J end by 8 bases, with 20 bases between. The CDR3 consists of 16 residues. Germline lookup yields CDR1 MGHRA and CDR2 YSYEKL. The CDR3 reads CASSQEELDFVPQQYF. CDR3 coding DNA: TGCGCCAGCAGCCAAGAGGAGCTAGATTTTGTCCCCCAGCAGTACTTC.

At least ten counts were recorded for this clonotype. No DNA is shown, since the ends of the CDR3 on it are uncertain; the CDR3 is the one TCRdb lists. The rearrangement links TRBV28 to TRBJ2-7; the table assigns TRBD2, which was not confirmed against the DNA. 20 amino acids form the CDR3, both terminal residues included. CDR1 is MDHEN, CDR2 SYDVKM, per germline. Here the CDR3 reads CASSFVVASGSGKSSYEQHF.

This rearrangement joins TRBV18 to TRBJ2-6, with D possibly TRBD1 on 5 matching bases. V lost 0 bases and J 4 bases, leaving 7 bases between the germline ends. The length of the CDR3 is 15 residues. Germline CDR1 and CDR2: KGHSH and LQKENI. CDR3 DNA sequence: TGTGCCAGCTCACCACCGGGGCCAGGGGCCAACGTCCTGACTTTC. Its protein product is CASSPPGPGANVLTF. Supplemented by reference TRBV18 and TRBJ2-6, the full variable domain reads NAGVMQNPRHLVRRRGQEARLRCSPMKGHSHVYWYRQLPEEGLKFMVYLQKENIIDESGMPKERFSAEFPKEGPSILRIQQVVRGDSAAYFCASSPPGPGANVLTFGAGSRLTVL.

This clonotype was counted ten times or more. V gene TRBV7-3 combines with J gene TRBJ2-2; the D is unclear. Germline lookup yields CDR1 SGHTA and CDR2 FQGTGA. Trimming removed 5 bases from V and 7 bases from J, with 14 bases in between. This CDR3 region has 14 residues. CDR3: CASSPTPAGGELFF. The CDR3 DNA reads as TGTGCCAGCAGCCCGACACCTGCCGGCGGGGAGCTGTTTTTT.

V usage is TRBV4-1 and J usage is TRBJ1-2, with 9 bases identical to TRBD1. There are 16 residues in the CDR3. Germline CDR1 MGHRA, CDR2 YSYEKL. Trimming at V came to 3 bases and at J to 7 bases, leaving 12 bases not matched to a gene. Here the CDR3 reads CASSQPGQGAFGGYTF. CDR3 sequence (DNA): TGCGCCAGCAGCCAGCCGGGACAGGGTGCTTTCGGTGGCTACACCTTC.

Many counts were recorded for this clonotype. This chain connects TRBV2 to TRBJ2-2; no reliable D call. The germline V gene encodes CDR1 SNHLY and CDR2 FYNNEI. Trimming pared 3 bases from V and 0 bases from J, leaving 17 bases between. The CDR3 extends over 18 amino acids. As DNA, the CDR3 is TGTGCCAGCAGTGATCCCCTGGCAAGGGTAGCGAACACCGGGGAGCTGTTTTTT. Translating it yields CASSDPLARVANTGELFF.

This clonotype was observed a handful of times. A read error may explain this, as a much larger clone is one base away. The rearrangement uses TRBV7-9 and TRBJ2-1, with D uncertain. Trimming took off 4 bases at V and 6 bases at J, with 4 bases between the two ends. This CDR3 is built from 11 residues. Germline loops: CDR1 SEHNR, CDR2 FQNEAQ (reference sequence). This chain's CDR3 is CASSSANEQFF. CDR3 DNA: TGTGCCAGCAGCTCTGCCAATGAGCAGTTCTTC.

This clonotype was found many times. The chain is built from TRBV30 and TRBJ1-2, with D hard to call. V was trimmed by 0 bases and J by 8 bases, leaving 16 bases between them. CDR1 is GTSNPN, CDR2 SVGIG, per germline (reference sequence). This CDR3 region has 14 residues. CDR3 DNA sequence: TGTGCCTGGAGTGTTCGTGCCACAGTCTTGGGCTACACCTTC. This encodes CAWSVRATVLGYTF. Full variable domain (outside the CDR3, taken from reference TRBV30 and TRBJ1-2): SQTIHQWPATLVQPVGSPLSLECTVEGTSNPNLYWYRQAAGRGLQLLFYSVGIGQISSEVPQNLSASRPQDRQFILSSKKLLLSDSGFYLCAWSVRATVLGYTFGSGTRLTVV.

There are a few counts of this clonotype. CDR3 region: CASSPIKSGRNQPQHF. The CDR3 bases are TGTGCCAGCTCACCAATTAAGTCCGGACGTAATCAGCCCCAGCATTTT. This chain joins TRBV18 and TRBJ1-5; D is unresolved. The V end was cut by 2 bases, the J end by 4 bases, with 15 bases between. Germline values: CDR1 KGHSH, CDR2 LQKENI. The CDR3 is 16 residues long.

This clonotype was observed a few times. This chain connects TRBV6-1 to TRBJ2-3; TRBD2 aligns across 7 bases. The V gene end was trimmed by 0 bases and the J gene end by 9 bases; junction bases not matched to a gene: 6. CDR3 size: 14 residues. The V gene's germline CDR1 is MNHNS and CDR2 SASEGT. CDR3: CASSEASQAGTQYF. The CDR3 nucleotides are TGTGCCAGCAGTGAAGCCAGTCAAGCGGGAACGCAGTATTTT.

This clonotype has a count of ten or more. The CDR3 loop is CASSYSEGLQETQYF. CDR3 nucleotide sequence: TGTGCCAGCAGTTACTCCGAGGGACTCCAAGAGACCCAGTACTTC. The rearrangement uses TRBV6-5 and TRBJ2-5; possibly TRBD2 for D (6 bases). Germline V CDR1 and CDR2: MNHEY, SVGAGI. V dropped 0 bases and J dropped 1 base, with 9 bases sitting between them. This CDR3 contains 15 residues.

This clonotype came up many times. This chain joins TRBV28 and TRBJ2-7, with D hard to call. Germline V gene lookup returns CDR1 MDHEN and CDR2 SYDVKM. The CDR3 has 15 residues. V shed 6 bases and J shed 3 bases, with 18 bases lying between them. CDR3 sequence reads: CASSPGFGPYYEQYF. CDR3 bases: TGTGCCAGCAGCCCCGGTTTCGGCCCATACTACGAGCAGTACTTC.

This clonotype was picked up many times. This chain uses TRBV12-3 or TRBV12-4 with TRBJ2-7, with a weak D call TRBD1 (7 bases). This CDR3 comprises 14 residues. The V end lost 6 bases, the J end lost 3 bases, and 15 bases lay between the germline ends. This CDR3 is CASRAQGRFYEQYF. CDR3 DNA: TGTGCCAGCAGAGCACAGGGGAGGTTCTACGAGCAGTACTTC.

This clonotype was found a few times. The V call is TRBV15, the J call TRBJ1-5; TRBD1 might be the D (5 bases). The CDR3 extends over 15 amino acids. Trimming stripped 1 base from V and 5 bases from J, with 12 bases between. Germline-derived CDR1 and CDR2 are LNHNV and YYDKDF (reference sequence). CDR3: CATSRARGRDQPQHF. CDR3 bases: TGTGCCACCAGCAGAGCCCGGGGCCGAGATCAGCCCCAGCATTTT.

The chain uses TRBV28 and TRBJ1-5; 7 nucleotides align to TRBD1. CDR1 is MDHEN and CDR2 is SYDVKM in the germline V gene. The V and J ends lost 6 bases and 2 bases, in that order; junction bases with no gene match: 7. The CDR3 consists of 15 residues. The CDR3 is CASSHGTVGNQPQHF. DNA of the CDR3: TGTGCCAGCAGCCACGGGACAGTAGGCAATCAGCCCCAGCATTTT. Using reference TRBV28 and TRBJ1-5 for the parts outside the CDR3, the full variable domain is DVKVTQSSRYLVKRTGEKVFLECVQDMDHENMFWYRQDPGLGLRLIYFSYDVKMKEKGDIPEGYSVSREKKERFSLILESASTNQTSMYLCASSHGTVGNQPQHFGDGTRLSIL.

There are many counts of this clonotype. This chain connects TRBV28 to TRBJ2-3, with 7 nucleotides matching TRBD1. Germline V gives CDR1 MDHEN, CDR2 SYDVKM. V dropped 6 bases and J dropped 7; count of bases not matched to a gene: 13. The CDR3 contains 15 residues. Written as DNA, the CDR3 is TGTGCCAGCAGACCCACAGGGGTCGGACCGAATACGCAGTATTTT. Translating gives CASRPTGVGPNTQYF.

The chain is built from TRBV19 and TRBJ2-3, with TRBD1 as a possible D gene (6 bases). The germline gives CDR1 LNHDA, CDR2 SQIVND (reference sequence). Trimming stripped 4 bases from V and 4 bases from J, with 15 bases between. This CDR3 spans 15 amino acids. CDR3 protein: CASSTGTNLADTQYF. Written as DNA, the CDR3 is TGTGCCAGTAGTACCGGGACAAATCTAGCAGATACGCAGTATTTT.

The rearrangement uses TRBV20-1 and TRBJ2-7; TRBD1 or TRBD2 may be the D gene (5 bases each). Germline V gene lookup returns CDR1 DFQATT and CDR2 SNEGSKA (reference sequence). The V end lost 6 bases, the J end lost 0 bases, and 15 bases lay between the germline ends. CDR3 length equals 14 residues. CDR3: CSASRDADSYEQYF. In nucleotides, the CDR3 is TGCAGTGCCTCCCGGGACGCGGACTCCTACGAGCAGTACTTC.

This chain joins TRBV2 and TRBJ1-3; 9 nucleotides align to TRBD1. Germline CDR1 is SNHLY and CDR2 is FYNNEI. This CDR3 spans 15 amino acids. V was pared by 8 bases and J by 4 bases, with 9 bases of the junction left unmatched. CDR3 loop: CASHRDRERGNTIYF. The CDR3 DNA follows: TGTGCCAGCCACCGGGACAGGGAACGCGGAAACACCATATATTTT.

The CDR3 reads CSVVPGQGSGEQYF. The CDR3 nucleotides read TGCAGCGTCGTACCGGGACAGGGAAGCGGAGAGCAGTACTTC. The chain combines TRBV29-1 with TRBJ2-7; 9 positions match TRBD1. The CDR3 runs to 14 residues. CDR1 and CDR2 (germline): SQVTM, ANQGSEA. The J segment lost 7 bases and the V segment lost 6 bases, leaving 13 bases of the junction unmatched.

The sample holds many counts of this clonotype. The CDR3 region has the DNA TGTGCCAGCAGCTCCATACAGGGTTCGGAAGAGTACTTC. Translated: CASSSIQGSEEYF. V usage is TRBV7-8 and J usage is TRBJ2-5; D might be TRBD1 (6 bases). Germline V gives CDR1 SGHVS, CDR2 FQNEAQ. CDR3 length: 13 amino acids. V dropped 4 bases and J dropped 12 bases, with 18 bases sitting between them.

This chain connects TRBV6-1 to TRBJ2-1; a weak D match, TRBD2 (7 bases). V shed 1 base and J shed 4 bases, with 14 bases lying between them. Germline CDR1 is MNHNS and CDR2 is SASEGT. The CDR3 length is 16 residues. The CDR3 region is CASSEEGGGRYNEQFF. In DNA, the CDR3 is TGTGCCAGCAGTGAAGAGGGAGGGGGACGTTACAATGAGCAGTTCTTC.

The rearrangement uses TRBV28 and TRBJ2-5, with D unclear. Trimming shortened V by 7 bases and J by 0 bases, and 12 bases separated the two germline ends. CDR1 is MDHEN, CDR2 SYDVKM, per germline. There are 14 residues in the CDR3. This CDR3 reads CASTTRRNQETQYF. The CDR3 nucleotides read TGTGCCAGCACTACGCGGCGGAACCAAGAGACCCAGTACTTC.

The chain links TRBV6-2 or TRBV6-3 to TRBJ2-1; TRBD2 agrees at 8 bases. V shed 0 bases, J shed 9 bases, and the junction held 1 base outside the gene matches. Germline CDR1 is MNHEY and CDR2 is SVGEGT. The CDR3 extends over 13 amino acids. Written as DNA, the CDR3 is TGTGCCAGCAGTTACTCGAGCGGGGGTGAGCAGTTCTTC. Its translation: CASSYSSGGEQFF.

This clonotype was picked up many times. The chain joins TRBV20-1 to TRBJ1-5; TRBD1 matches 8 bases. Germline CDR1 reads DFQATT; CDR2 reads SNEGSKA (reference sequence). The V and J ends lost 4 bases and 1 base, in that order; junction bases with no gene match: 3. The CDR3 has 14 amino acids. The CDR3 protein is CSATGGASNQPQHF. Here the CDR3 DNA reads TGCAGTGCTACAGGGGGCGCGAGCAATCAGCCCCAGCATTTT.

This clonotype was counted many times. The rearrangement uses TRBV19 and TRBJ2-3; D remains unclear. The CDR3 covers 14 residues. V dropped 5 bases and J dropped 1 base, with 10 bases sitting between them. From germline, CDR1 is LNHDA and CDR2 SQIVND (reference sequence). The CDR3 is CASSVQSGTDTQYF. The CDR3 nucleotides are TGTGCCAGTAGTGTCCAGTCGGGCACAGATACGCAGTATTTT.